Presented here are 30 T cell receptor beta chains from one specimen sequenced in a study of cytomegalovirus exposure and HLA in healthy donors. The table came from immunoSEQ multiplex PCR; TCRdb's copy has only in-frame clones and leaves some out. This sample yields 100,000 to 150,000 clones, of which roughly nine tenths are seen a single time; 0.95% to 1.5% belongs to the top ten. Sequencing was carried out using PBMCs. The receptors come from a woman aged 18 to 35 in good health and CMV-seronegative.

This clone was seen a single time. The chain combines TRBV5-1 with TRBJ1-1; no clear D gene. Germline V CDR1 and CDR2: SGHRS, YFSETQ. There are 14 residues in the CDR3. Trimming took 2 bases from V and 6 from J, leaving 14 bases between them. CDR3 in amino acids: CASSLFVPEAEAFF. CDR3 sequence (DNA): TGCGCCAGCAGCTTATTTGTCCCGGAGGCTGAAGCTTTCTTT.

The chain carries TRBV7-9 and TRBJ2-1, with D unresolved. Trimming pared 1 base from V and 2 bases from J, leaving 9 bases between. This CDR3 is 15 amino acids long. Germline CDR1 reads SEHNR; CDR2 reads FQNEAQ (reference sequence). The CDR3 DNA follows: TGTGCCAGCAGCTTAGTGGCTGGTACCTACAATGAGCAGTTCTTC. Residues: CASSLVAGTYNEQFF.

This clone was observed once. The CDR3 loop is CASSFDRGETQYF. The CDR3 DNA sequence: TGTGCCAGCAGTTTTGACAGGGGAGAGACCCAGTACTTC. The chain combines TRBV5-4 with TRBJ2-5, with 8 bases that match TRBD1. The CDR3 covers 13 residues. The ends lost 5 bases at V and 4 bases at J; junction bases unmatched: 4. Germline V gene sequence: CDR1 SGHNT, CDR2 YYREEE (reference sequence).

The chain carries TRBV5-8 and TRBJ2-1; 7 bases fit TRBD1. Trimming at V came to 4 bases and at J to 6 bases, leaving 10 bases not matched to a gene. The CDR3 is 15 amino acids. Germline values: CDR1 SGHTS, CDR2 YDEGEE. CDR3 DNA sequence: TGTGCCAGCAGCCGAACAGGGGCGAGGGTCAATGAGCAGTTCTTC. Amino acids: CASSRTGARVNEQFF.

The chain couples TRBV2 to TRBJ1-1; D might be TRBD1 (5 bases). V lost 1 base to trimming and J lost 1 base, with 13 bases between them. Germline V gene lookup returns CDR1 SNHLY and CDR2 FYNNEI. There are 16 residues in the CDR3. CDR3 DNA: TGTGCCAGCAGTGAAGACGGCGGGGGGACGAACACTGAAGCTTTCTTT. Encoded protein: CASSEDGGGTNTEAFF. Full variable domain (remainder filled in from reference TRBV2 and TRBJ1-1): EPEVTQTPSHQVTQMGQEVILRCVPISNHLYFYWYRQILGQKVEFLVSFYNNEISEKSEIFDDQFSVERPDGSNFTLKIRSTKLEDSAMYFCASSEDGGGTNTEAFFGQGTRLTVV.

The chain couples TRBV7-3 to TRBJ2-3; TRBD2 is a possible D gene (7 bases). This CDR3 has 16 amino acids. Trimming removed 1 base at V and 1 base at J, with 12 bases between. The germline gives CDR1 SGHTA, CDR2 FQGTGA. For the CDR3, the DNA is TGTGCCAGCAGCTTAAGTGGAGGGGGGGGCACAGATACGCAGTATTTT. Amino acid sequence: CASSLSGGGGTDTQYF.

The chain recombines TRBV9 with TRBJ1-1; D unclear. The length of the CDR3 is 13 residues. The V end lost 3 bases, the J end lost 6 bases, and 12 bases lay between the germline ends. The germline V gene has CDR1 SGDLS and CDR2 YYNGEE. This CDR3 reads CASSASGSAEAFF. Here the CDR3 DNA reads TGTGCCAGCAGCGCATCGGGGTCGGCTGAAGCTTTCTTT.

The chain uses TRBV18 and TRBJ2-1; the D gene is possibly TRBD2 (5 bases). The CDR3 has 13 amino acids. With 2 bases removed from V and 9 bases from J, the gap between germline ends came to 11 bases. The V gene's germline CDR1 is KGHSH and CDR2 LQKENI. This chain's CDR3 is CASSPASYGEQFF. The CDR3, as DNA: TGTGCCAGCTCACCAGCTAGCTACGGTGAGCAGTTCTTC.

This chain connects TRBV5-1 to TRBJ2-1; D possibly corresponds to TRBD2 (6 bases). Germline V gene sequence: CDR1 SGHRS, CDR2 YFSETQ. This CDR3 has 15 amino acids. The germline V and J ends were trimmed by 5 bases and 0 bases, with 12 bases remaining between them. CDR3 region: CASSDGGNSYNEQFF. The DNA for the CDR3 is TGCGCCAGCAGTGACGGGGGAAACTCCTACAATGAGCAGTTCTTC.

V gene TRBV6-5 combines with J gene TRBJ2-7; the D gene is possibly TRBD1 (5 bases). CDR1 and CDR2 (germline): MNHEY, SVGAGI. The V and J ends lost 0 bases and 3 bases respectively, with 6 bases between them. This CDR3 spans 13 amino acids. DNA for the CDR3: TGTGCCAGCAGTTACTCTCAGGGCTACGAGCAGTACTTC. Its protein is CASSYSQGYEQYF.

This clone occurred once. The rearrangement uses TRBV19 and TRBJ1-4, with TRBD1 matching 8 bases. J gave up 7 bases and V 7 bases, and 8 bases lay outside the gene matches. This CDR3 comprises 14 residues. Germline V lookup: CDR1 LNHDA, CDR2 SQIVND (reference sequence). The CDR3: CASKTQGAGEKLFF. Written as DNA, the CDR3 is TGTGCCAGTAAAACCCAGGGGGCTGGTGAAAAACTGTTTTTT.

This clone has just one count. The chain recombines TRBV11-2 with TRBJ1-2; the D gene is possibly TRBD1 (6 bases). V was clipped by 4 bases and J by 8 bases, with 11 bases between them. This CDR3 has 12 residues. CDR1 and CDR2 (germline): SGHAT, FQNNGV. This CDR3 reads CASSWGGAGYTF. CDR3 nucleotide sequence: TGTGCCAGCAGCTGGGGGGGCGCGGGCTACACCTTC.

The chain recombines TRBV7-9 with TRBJ1-2; 7 nucleotides agree with TRBD1. V was pared by 4 bases and J by 6 bases, with 8 bases of the junction left unmatched. Germline V lookup: CDR1 SEHNR, CDR2 FQNEAQ (reference sequence). The CDR3 covers 14 residues. CDR3 bases: TGTGCCAGCAGCTACACTACAGGGGATGATGGCTACACCTTC. The encoded protein is CASSYTTGDDGYTF.

The CDR3: CASSPYRTTNEKLFF. In DNA, the CDR3 is TGTGCCAGCAGCCCCTACAGGACAACTAATGAAAAACTGTTTTTT. The V gene is TRBV7-9, the J gene TRBJ1-4, with D maybe TRBD1 (5 bases). CDR1 SEHNR and CDR2 FQNEAQ come from the germline V gene (reference sequence). V gave up 5 bases and J gave up 0 bases, with 10 bases separating them. This CDR3 has 15 residues.

The CDR3 here is CASSPQLGGQETQYF. In DNA, the CDR3 is TGTGCCAGCAGCCCACAACTAGGCGGCCAAGAGACCCAGTACTTC. The genes are TRBV9 and TRBJ2-5; D may be TRBD2 (5 bases). The CDR3 is made up of 15 amino acids. Germline loops: CDR1 SGDLS, CDR2 YYNGEE. The V and J ends lost 4 bases and 1 base respectively, with 14 bases between them.

This chain connects TRBV10-2 to TRBJ1-1; TRBD1 is a possible D gene (5 bases). Germline V CDR1 and CDR2: WSHSY, SAAADI. Trimming cost V 6 bases and J 6 bases, with 11 bases left between them. This CDR3 contains 12 residues. CDR3 nucleotides: TGCGCCAGCAGAAGGCAGGGCTCTGAAGCTTTCTTT. Translated, it gives CASRRQGSEAFF.

For this clone: The sample carries other DNA sequences with the same CDR3. The chain has TRBV29-1 and TRBJ2-2, with a tentative D call TRBD2 (5 bases). There are 15 residues in the CDR3. Germline V CDR1 and CDR2: SQVTM, ANQGSEA. Trimming removed 4 bases from V and 5 bases from J, with 17 bases in between. The CDR3: CSVVSGSGGTGELFF. The DNA of the CDR3 is TGCAGCGTTGTTTCGGGCAGCGGTGGGACCGGGGAGCTGTTTTTT.

V and J are TRBV14 and TRBJ1-2; a possible D gene is TRBD1 (5 bases). The length of the CDR3 is 14 residues. Trimming took off 5 bases at V and 3 bases at J, with 13 bases between the two ends. CDR1 and CDR2 (germline): SGHDN, FVKESK. CDR3: CASSNRHVDYGYTF. The CDR3 DNA is TGTGCCAGCAGCAACAGGCACGTCGACTATGGCTACACCTTC.

This clone occurred a few times. This chain joins TRBV7-9 and TRBJ1-5, with 7 bases lining up with TRBD1. Losses at the gene ends were 6 bases for V and 7 bases for J; bases not matched to a gene: 6. There are 13 residues in the CDR3. The germline V gene has CDR1 SEHNR and CDR2 FQNEAQ (reference sequence). CDR3 loop: CASSGGGRQPQHF. The CDR3 region has the DNA TGTGCCAGCAGTGGAGGGGGCAGGCAGCCCCAGCATTTT.

The gene calls are TRBV4-1 and TRBJ1-6; 10 nucleotides match TRBD1. Germline trimming cut 0 bases from V and 8 bases from J; bases unmatched to any gene: 16. The germline V gene encodes CDR1 MGHRA and CDR2 YSYEKL. CDR3 length: 20 amino acids. The CDR3 nucleotides read TGCGCCAGCAGCCAAGATCTTTCGTCCCGATCCGGGACAGGGGATTCACCCCTCCACTTT. It translates to CASSQDLSSRSGTGDSPLHF.

The table lists this clone with a few counts. The chain recombines TRBV5-1 with TRBJ1-1, with D hard to call. The germline V gene has CDR1 SGHRS and CDR2 YFSETQ. The CDR3 totals 12 residues. Trimming removed 0 bases at V and 7 bases at J, with 7 bases between. The CDR3 region is CASSLEGGEAFF. CDR3 bases: TGCGCCAGCAGCTTGGAAGGCGGTGAAGCTTTCTTT.

This clone was observed a single time. V usage is TRBV1 and J usage is TRBJ1-2; the table assigns TRBD1, which was not confirmed against the DNA. TRBV1 represents a pseudogene. This CDR3 is 17 amino acids long. For the CDR3, the DNA is TGCACCAGCAGCCAGGTTCAAGCCGAAGACAGTAACTATGGCTACACCTTC. Translated: CTSSQVQAEDSNYGYTF.

The chain combines TRBV11-2 with TRBJ1-4; 7 bases agree with TRBD1. Unmatched junction bases numbered 13, after V lost 2 bases and J lost 10 bases. Germline CDR1 is SGHAT and CDR2 is FQNNGV. There are 16 residues in the CDR3. As DNA, the CDR3 is TGTGCCAGCAGCTTAAGACAGGGCATGAGGGATGGAAAACTGTTTTTT. This gives the protein CASSLRQGMRDGKLFF.

The chain couples TRBV10-3 to TRBJ2-7, with D maybe TRBD1 (6 bases). Germline loops: CDR1 ENHRY, CDR2 SYGVKD. V lost 4 bases, J lost 5 bases, and 15 bases lay in between. The CDR3 is 14 residues long. CDR3 loop: CAISAQGSSNEQYF. CDR3 nucleotides: TGTGCCATCAGTGCACAGGGAAGTTCCAACGAGCAGTACTTC.

The CDR3 loop reads CAKRGGRRREQYF. The CDR3 nucleotides are TGTGCCAAACGGGGGGGGCGCCGTCGCGAGCAGTACTTC. V and J are TRBV9 and TRBJ2-7, with TRBD2 matching 8 bases. The V and J ends lost 9 bases and 6 bases, in that order; junction bases with no gene match: 11. This CDR3 has 13 residues. Germline V lookup: CDR1 SGDLS, CDR2 YYNGEE.

CDR3 loop: CASRPGTGCTEAFF. CDR3 nucleotide sequence: TGTGCCAGCAGACCCGGGACAGGCTGTACTGAAGCTTTCTTT. J is TRBJ1-1 and V is TRBV21-1; the D call of TRBD1 is as the table states it, not checked on the DNA. TRBV21-1 is listed as a pseudogene. The CDR3 extends over 14 amino acids.

This clone appeared once. This chain links TRBV5-8 with TRBJ2-5; a possible D gene is TRBD1 (6 bases). The germline V and J ends were trimmed by 0 bases and 5 bases, with 17 bases remaining between them. This CDR3 has 16 residues. Germline lookup yields CDR1 SGHTS and CDR2 YDEGEE. This CDR3 reads CASSLVPGAIIETQYF. As DNA, the CDR3 is TGTGCCAGCAGCTTGGTTCCAGGGGCGATCATTGAGACCCAGTACTTC.

The chain has TRBV18 and TRBJ2-5; D gene unclear. Trimming shortened V by 3 bases and J by 5 bases, and 13 bases separated the two germline ends. The germline V gene has CDR1 KGHSH and CDR2 LQKENI. CDR3 length: 14 amino acids. CDR3: CASSPPAVRETQYF. The CDR3 DNA reads as TGTGCCAGCTCACCCCCGGCCGTGAGGGAGACCCAGTACTTC. Together with reference TRBV18 and TRBJ2-5, the CDR3 gives the full variable domain: NAGVMQNPRHLVRRRGQEARLRCSPMKGHSHVYWYRQLPEEGLKFMVYLQKENIIDESGMPKERFSAEFPKEGPSILRIQQVVRGDSAAYFCASSPPAVRETQYFGPGTRLLVL.

This clone was observed a single time. V and J are TRBV27 and TRBJ1-1; D perhaps matches TRBD1 (5 bases). Germline V gene lookup returns CDR1 MNHEY and CDR2 SMNVEV (reference sequence). V lost 5 bases and J lost 4, with 17 bases in between. The CDR3 sequence is 15 residues long. This CDR3 is CASSVGASGGTEAFF. In DNA form, the CDR3 reads TGTGCCAGCAGTGTTGGGGCCTCGGGGGGCACTGAAGCTTTCTTT.

The chain uses TRBV7-9 and TRBJ2-7, with 7 bases lining up with TRBD2. Trimming removed 2 bases from V and 5 bases from J; junction bases left unmatched: 6. This CDR3 comprises 14 residues. Germline lookup yields CDR1 SEHNR and CDR2 FQNEAQ (reference sequence). CDR3 nucleotides: TGTGCCAGCAGCTTACAGGGAGGGAGGGACGAGCAGTACTTC. It specifies CASSLQGGRDEQYF.